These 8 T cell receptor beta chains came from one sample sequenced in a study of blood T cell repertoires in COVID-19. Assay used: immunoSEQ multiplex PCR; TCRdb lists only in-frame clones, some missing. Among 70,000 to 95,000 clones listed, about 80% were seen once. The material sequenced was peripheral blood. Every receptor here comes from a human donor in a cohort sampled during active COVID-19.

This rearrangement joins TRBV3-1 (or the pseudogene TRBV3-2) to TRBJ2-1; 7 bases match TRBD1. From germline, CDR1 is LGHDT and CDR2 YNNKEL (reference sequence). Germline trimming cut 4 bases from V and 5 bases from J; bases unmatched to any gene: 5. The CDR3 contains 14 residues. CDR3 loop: CASSLGTEHNEQFF. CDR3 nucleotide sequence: TGTGCCAGCAGCCTCGGGACAGAACACAATGAGCAGTTCTTC.

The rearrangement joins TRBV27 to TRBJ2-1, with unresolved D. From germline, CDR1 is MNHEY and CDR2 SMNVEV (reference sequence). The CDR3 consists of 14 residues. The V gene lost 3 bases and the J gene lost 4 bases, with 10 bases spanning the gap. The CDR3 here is CASSFERAYNEQFF. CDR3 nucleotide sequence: TGTGCCAGCAGTTTTGAGCGAGCGTACAATGAGCAGTTCTTC.

This CDR3 is CASSRRGGGTNNEQFF. The DNA of the CDR3 is TGCGCCAGCAGCCGAAGGGGCGGGGGGACAAACAATGAGCAGTTCTTC. The rearrangement uses TRBV5-1 and TRBJ2-1; 8 bases match TRBD2. The CDR3 spans 16 residues. Unmatched junction bases numbered 11, after V lost 4 bases and J lost 5 bases. Germline V gives CDR1 SGHRS, CDR2 YFSETQ.

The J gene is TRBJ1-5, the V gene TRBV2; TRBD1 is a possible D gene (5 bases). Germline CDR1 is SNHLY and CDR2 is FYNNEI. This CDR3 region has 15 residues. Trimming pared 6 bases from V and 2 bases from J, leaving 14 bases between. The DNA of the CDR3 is TGTGCCAGCAGCGATGGGGCCAGGGGCAATCAGCCCCAGCATTTT. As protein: CASSDGARGNQPQHF.

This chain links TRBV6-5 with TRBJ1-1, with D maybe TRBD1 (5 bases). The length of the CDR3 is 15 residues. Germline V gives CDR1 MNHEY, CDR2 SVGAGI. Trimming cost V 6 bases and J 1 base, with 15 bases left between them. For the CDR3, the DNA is TGTGCCAGCAGATCATCGGGGGGTACGAACACTGAAGCTTTCTTT. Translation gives CASRSSGGTNTEAFF.

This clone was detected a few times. The CDR3 protein is CASSWGNNSPLHF. CDR3 DNA: TGTGCCAGCAGTTGGGGCAATAATTCACCCCTCCACTTT. The rearrangement uses TRBV28 and TRBJ1-6, with TRBD1 as a possible D gene (5 bases). V was trimmed by 4 bases and J by 5 bases, leaving 6 bases between them. This CDR3 contains 13 residues. Looked up from germline, CDR1 is MDHEN and CDR2 is SYDVKM.

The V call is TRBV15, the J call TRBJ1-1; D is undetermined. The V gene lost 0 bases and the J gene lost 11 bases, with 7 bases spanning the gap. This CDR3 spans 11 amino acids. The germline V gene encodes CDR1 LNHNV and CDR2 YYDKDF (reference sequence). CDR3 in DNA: TGTGCCACCAGCAGAGATAACGGGGCTTTCTTT. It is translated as CATSRDNGAFF.

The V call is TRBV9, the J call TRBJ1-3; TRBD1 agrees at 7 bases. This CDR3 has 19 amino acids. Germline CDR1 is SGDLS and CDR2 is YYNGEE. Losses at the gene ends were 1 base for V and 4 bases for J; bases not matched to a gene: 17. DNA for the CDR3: TGTGCCAGCAGCGTATCGGGAGGGGGCTTTCTGGGAGCGGGAAACACCATATATTTT. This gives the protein CASSVSGGGFLGAGNTIYF.